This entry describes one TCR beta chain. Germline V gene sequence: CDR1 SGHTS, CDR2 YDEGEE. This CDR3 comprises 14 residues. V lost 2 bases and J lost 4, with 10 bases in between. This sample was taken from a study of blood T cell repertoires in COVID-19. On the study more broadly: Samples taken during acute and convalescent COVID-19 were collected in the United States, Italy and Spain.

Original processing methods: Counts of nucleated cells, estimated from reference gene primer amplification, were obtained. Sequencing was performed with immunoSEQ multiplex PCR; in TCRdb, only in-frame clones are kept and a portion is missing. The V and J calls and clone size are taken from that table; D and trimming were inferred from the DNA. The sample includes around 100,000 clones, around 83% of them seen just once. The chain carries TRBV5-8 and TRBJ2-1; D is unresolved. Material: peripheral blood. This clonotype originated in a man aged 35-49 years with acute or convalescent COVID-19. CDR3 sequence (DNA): TGTGCCAGCAGCTTAGGAGACTCATACAATGAGCAGTTCTTC. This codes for CASSLGDSYNEQFF.